This TCR beta chain was captured in a study of beta chain features in type 1 diabetes listed by TCRdb under 2018. About the full investigation: No differences in mean age, gender distribution, total cell number or subset yield were found between patients and healthy donors. Across all samples, some 100,000,000 sorted cells were examined, and cell number per subset correlated strongly with RNA yield. In the study, TCRB repertoires of sorted circulating CD4+ T cell subsets from recently diagnosed type 1 diabetes patients were compared with those of matched healthy donors. Whereas all 30 or so donors provided naive and central memory subsets, regulatory and stem cell-like memory subsets were isolated from just 8 patients and about eight healthy donors. Results and caveats for the whole study, not just this receptor: Because cDNA was sequenced instead of genomic DNA, activated cells with high expression could be over-represented, although the groups did not differ in activation or CD3 levels. Patients with type 1 diabetes made fewer insertions and deleted more nucleotides at VDJ recombination sites, implying thymic rearrangement abnormalities. Type 1 diabetes patients showed a moderate but significant shortening of TCRB CDR3 length in all four CD4+ subsets. PCR might favor shorter templates, but patient and control samples were amplified and corrected together, so any skew would affect both groups equally. Naive, central memory and regulatory TCRB repertoires appeared more similar among patients than among healthy donors. Only small numbers of individuals were included in the HLA sub-analyses, which left unresolved whether HLA type had any influence on TCRB rearrangement.

Counted from cysteine to phenylalanine, this CDR3 has 13 amino acids. Only the CDR3 region is kept as DNA, spanning 39 bases read in frame from base 1. Via the germline V gene, CDR1 is SGHRS and CDR2 YFSETQ. V is cut by 4 bases and J by 3 bases, and the space between the germline ends is 10 bases. This clone has just one count. It lacks a known antigen. Per-base quality was not reported, and no clone a single base away is much larger than it. From each donor, a single peripheral blood sample of about 100 mL on average was drawn into heparinised tubes. A BD FACSAria II was used to sort naive, central memory, regulatory and stem cell-like memory CD4+ T cells with a panel that included CD45RO, CCR7, CD25, CD127, CD95 and CD27. Every sorted population had a purity above 95%. Right away, PBMCs were isolated by Lymphoprep density gradient centrifugation and were stained directly, with no culture step. So that batch effects would be minimized, each experiment stained and sorted samples in pairs, pairing one healthy donor with one patient.

The entire isolated RNA was reverse transcribed using the High Capacity cDNA Reverse Transcription Kit, and thus expressed TCRB transcripts were sequenced. Deep immunoSEQ sequencing was applied to naive, central memory and regulatory T cell samples, giving an average of approximately 3.8 million total reads per sample. After sorted cells were lysed in RLT buffer, RNA was extracted with DNase-treated RNeasy Micro or Mini kits, with the choice depending on cell number. To prevent cross-contamination, each cell subset was processed individually, whereas patient and healthy donor samples were processed jointly. The immunoSEQ multiplex PCR was used to amplify TCRB sequences from cDNA, generating 87-bp fragments that spanned the CDR3 region. Sequencing of the amplicons was done on the Illumina HiSeq platform. The source study handled its data this way. PCR bias was computationally corrected using synthetic template baselines, reads within Hamming distance 2 were collapsed, and singletons that could not be merged were discarded. Reads were aligned against IMGT so that V, D and J genes, CDR3 length and insertions or deletions at six rearrangement sites could be assigned. Within each subset, clonotype counts were normalized to the number of sorted cells before true diversity and Gini coefficients were calculated with the tcR R package. The overlap coefficient, calculated on TCRB nucleotide sequences, was used to measure repertoire sharing. Out-of-frame TCRB sequences from naive cells were analyzed as a proxy for the pre-selection repertoire. What TCRdb holds here is the immuneACCESS table cut down to in-frame rearrangements. Part of the clones is not present; checked against another copy, under half of the missing clones reflect an unresolved V gene, and the others are unexplained. V and J calls and clone size are given by that table; D and trimming were obtained from the DNA. The sample includes about 160,000 clones, with about 63% observed a single time. Jointly, the top ten make up nearly 0.09% of the sample.

This clonotype originated in a man aged 30 to 45 with type 1 diabetes. Sequencing input: naive CD4+ T cells from blood. In the paper's terms, the cell subset or site label means: true naive CD4+ T cells. The V and J genes are TRBV5-1 and TRBJ2-5, with the D gene uncertain. The DNA sequence is TGCGCCAGCAGCCCAGGCGTTGAAGAGACCCAGTACTTC. It codes for CASSPGVEETQYF.